This T cell receptor (beta chain) was recorded in a study of cytomegalovirus exposure and HLA in healthy donors. The overall study: Among several hundred genotyped donors, around 77% fell in the Caucasian-associated ancestry cluster.

PCR primers comprised 60 Vbeta and 13 Jbeta primers. Produced via immunoSEQ multiplex PCR; TCRdb's table is partial and in-frame only. The sample holds over 150,000 clones, approximately 80% seen once. Germline CDR1 is MNHEY and CDR2 is SVGAGI. V gave up 2 bases and J gave up 0 bases; unmatched junction bases: 0. The CDR3 runs to 14 residues. Sequenced input: PBMCs. The chain is built from TRBV6-5 and TRBJ1-1; 7 positions agree with TRBD1. This clonotype was sampled from a man between 18 and 29 years old in good health and CMV-seropositive. The CDR3 reads CASSYRGLNTEAFF. In nucleotides, the CDR3 is TGTGCCAGCAGTTACAGGGGGCTGAACACTGAAGCTTTCTTT.